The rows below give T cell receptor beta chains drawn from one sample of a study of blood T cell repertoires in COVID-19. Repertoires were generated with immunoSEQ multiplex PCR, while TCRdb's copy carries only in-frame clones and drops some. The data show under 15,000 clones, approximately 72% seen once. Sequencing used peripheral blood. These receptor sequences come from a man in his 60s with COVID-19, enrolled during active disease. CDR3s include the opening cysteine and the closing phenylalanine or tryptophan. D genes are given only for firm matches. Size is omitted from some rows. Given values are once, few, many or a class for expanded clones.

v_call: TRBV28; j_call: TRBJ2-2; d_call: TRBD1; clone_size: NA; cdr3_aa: CASSRLGQGRNTGELFF; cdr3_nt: TGTGCCAGCAGTCGCCTCGGACAGGGCCGGAACACCGGGGAGCTGTTTTTT
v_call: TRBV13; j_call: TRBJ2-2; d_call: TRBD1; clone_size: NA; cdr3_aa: CASSSGQGVFTGELFF; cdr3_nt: TGTGCCAGCAGTTCCGGACAGGGAGTGTTCACCGGGGAGCTGTTTTTT
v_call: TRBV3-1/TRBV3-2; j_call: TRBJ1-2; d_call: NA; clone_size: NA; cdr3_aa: CASSQAGQQYLNYGYTF; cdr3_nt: TGTGCCAGCAGCCAAGCTGGACAACAGTATCTTAACTATGGCTACACCTTC
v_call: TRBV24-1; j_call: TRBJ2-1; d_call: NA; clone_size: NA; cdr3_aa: CATSAIRTSGMGDEQFF; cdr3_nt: TGTGCCACCAGTGCTATAAGGACTTCTGGAATGGGCGATGAGCAGTTCTTC
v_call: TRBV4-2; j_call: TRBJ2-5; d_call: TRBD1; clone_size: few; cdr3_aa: CASSQDSWTGQETQYF; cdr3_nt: TGTGCCAGCAGCCAAGACAGTTGGACAGGGCAAGAGACCCAGTACTTC
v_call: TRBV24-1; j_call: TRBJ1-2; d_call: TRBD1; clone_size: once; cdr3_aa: CATSDPGQGDYGYTF; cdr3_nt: TGTGCCACCAGTGATCCGGGACAGGGTGACTATGGCTACACCTTC
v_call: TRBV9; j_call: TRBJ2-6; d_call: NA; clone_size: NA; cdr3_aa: CASSVAIGAGANVLTF; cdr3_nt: TGTGCCAGCAGCGTAGCGATCGGGGCTGGGGCCAACGTCCTGACTTTC
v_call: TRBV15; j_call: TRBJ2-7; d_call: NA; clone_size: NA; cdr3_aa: CATSRGGHDEQYF; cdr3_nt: TGTGCCACCAGCAGAGGGGGACATGACGAGCAGTACTTC
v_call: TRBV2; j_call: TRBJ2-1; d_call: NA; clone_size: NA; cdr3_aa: CASSTYNEQFF; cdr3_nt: TGTGCCAGCAGTACTTACAATGAGCAGTTCTTC
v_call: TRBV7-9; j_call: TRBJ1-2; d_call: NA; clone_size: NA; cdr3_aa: CASSLSLDSYGYTF; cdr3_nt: TGTGCCAGCAGCTTATCTCTGGACAGCTATGGCTACACCTTC
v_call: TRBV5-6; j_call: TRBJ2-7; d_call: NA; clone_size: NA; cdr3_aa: CASSLFGASQAYEQYF; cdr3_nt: TGTGCCAGCAGCTTGTTCGGAGCTAGCCAAGCCTACGAGCAGTACTTC
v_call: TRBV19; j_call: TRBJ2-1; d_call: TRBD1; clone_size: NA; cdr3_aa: CASRSTGEIDEQFF; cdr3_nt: TGTGCCAGTAGATCCACAGGGGAAATCGATGAGCAGTTCTTC
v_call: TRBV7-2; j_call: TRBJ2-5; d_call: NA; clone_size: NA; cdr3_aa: CASSLARRGGKETQYF; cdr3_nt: TGTGCCAGCAGCTTAGCGAGGAGGGGGGGCAAGGAGACCCAGTACTTC
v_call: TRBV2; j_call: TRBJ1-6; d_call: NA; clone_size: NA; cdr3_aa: CASSERSSPLHF; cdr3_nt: TGTGCCAGCAGTGAAAGGAGTTCACCCCTCCACTTT
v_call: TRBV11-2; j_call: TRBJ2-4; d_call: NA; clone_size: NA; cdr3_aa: CASSFQGRENIQYF; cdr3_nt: TGTGCCAGCAGCTTCCAGGGTAGGGAAAACATTCAGTACTTC
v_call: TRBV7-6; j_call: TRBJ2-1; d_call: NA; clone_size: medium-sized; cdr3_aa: CASSLEGLTPLNYNEQFF; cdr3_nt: TGTGCCAGCAGCTTAGAGGGACTTACGCCCTTAAACTACAATGAGCAGTTCTTC
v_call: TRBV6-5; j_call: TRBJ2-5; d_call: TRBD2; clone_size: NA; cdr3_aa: CASTRLAVQETQYF; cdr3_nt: TGTGCCAGCACTCGTCTAGCGGTCCAAGAGACCCAGTACTTC
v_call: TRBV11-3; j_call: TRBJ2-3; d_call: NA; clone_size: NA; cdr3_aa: CASSLRDTYTDTQYF; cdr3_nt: TGTGCCAGCAGCTTGAGGGACACTTACACAGATACGCAGTATTTT
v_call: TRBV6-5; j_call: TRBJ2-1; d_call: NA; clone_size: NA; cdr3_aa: CASSYSGGDYNEQFF; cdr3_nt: TGTGCCAGCAGTTACTCCGGCGGAGACTACAATGAGCAGTTCTTC
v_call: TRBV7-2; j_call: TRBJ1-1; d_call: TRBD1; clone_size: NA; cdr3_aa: CASSFLDRSFSEAFF; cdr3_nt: TGTGCCAGCAGCTTTCTGGACAGGTCCTTCAGTGAAGCTTTCTTT
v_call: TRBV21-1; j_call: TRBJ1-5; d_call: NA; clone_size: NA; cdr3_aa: CASTSRDRRQPQHF; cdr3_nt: TGTGCCAGCACATCCCGGGACAGGCGTCAGCCCCAGCATTTT
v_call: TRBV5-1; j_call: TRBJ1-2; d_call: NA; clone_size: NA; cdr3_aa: CASSQREAANYGYTF; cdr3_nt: TGCGCCAGCAGCCAACGGGAGGCGGCTAACTATGGCTACACCTTC
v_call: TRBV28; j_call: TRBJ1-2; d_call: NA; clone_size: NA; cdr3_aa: CASSFSRGGYYGYTF; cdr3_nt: TGTGCCAGCAGTTTCTCCCGGGGGGGCTACTATGGCTACACCTTC
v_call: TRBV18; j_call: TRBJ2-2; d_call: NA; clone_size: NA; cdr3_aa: CASSRQTNTGELFF; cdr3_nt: TGTGCCAGCTCAAGACAGACGAACACCGGGGAGCTGTTTTTT
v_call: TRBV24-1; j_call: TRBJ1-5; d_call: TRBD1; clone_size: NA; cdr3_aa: CATSESGTGSNQPQHF; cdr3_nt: TGTGCCACCAGTGAATCCGGGACAGGTAGCAATCAGCCCCAGCATTTT
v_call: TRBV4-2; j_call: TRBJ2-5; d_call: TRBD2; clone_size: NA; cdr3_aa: CASSQGTSGKETQYF; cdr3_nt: TGTGCCAGCAGCCAGGGGACTAGCGGAAAAGAGACCCAGTACTTC
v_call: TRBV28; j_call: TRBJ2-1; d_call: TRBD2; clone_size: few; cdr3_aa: CASSLGGGRAYNEQFF; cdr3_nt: TGTGCCAGCAGTTTAGGAGGCGGGAGGGCCTACAATGAGCAGTTCTTC
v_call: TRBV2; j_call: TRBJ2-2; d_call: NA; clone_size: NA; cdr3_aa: CASRTTGPSVELFF; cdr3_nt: TGTGCCAGCAGGACGACAGGTCCCTCAGTGGAGCTGTTTTTT
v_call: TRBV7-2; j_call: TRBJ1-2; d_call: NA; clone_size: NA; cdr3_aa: CASSFEPRVGYTF; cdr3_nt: TGTGCCAGCAGCTTCGAGCCCAGGGTGGGCTACACCTTC
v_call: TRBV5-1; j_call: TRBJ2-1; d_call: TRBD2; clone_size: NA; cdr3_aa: CASGGTSYNEQFF; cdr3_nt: TGCGCCAGCGGTGGGACTAGTTACAATGAGCAGTTCTTC
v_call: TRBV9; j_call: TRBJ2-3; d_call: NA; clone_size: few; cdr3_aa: CASSVEPTSTQYF; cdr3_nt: TGTGCCAGCAGCGTAGAACCCACTAGTACGCAGTATTTT
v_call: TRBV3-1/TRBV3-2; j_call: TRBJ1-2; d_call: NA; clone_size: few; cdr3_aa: CASSQAGGANYGYTF; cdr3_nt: TGTGCCAGCAGCCAAGCCGGCGGAGCTAACTATGGCTACACCTTC
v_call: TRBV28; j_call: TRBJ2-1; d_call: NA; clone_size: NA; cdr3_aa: CASSQGWDNEQFF; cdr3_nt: TGTGCCAGCAGTCAGGGGTGGGACAATGAGCAGTTCTTC